This T cell receptor (beta chain) was recovered during a study of T-cell memory formation after mild COVID-19. Study-wide results and limits: Shrinking CD4+ clones were chiefly CM and EM; CD8+ ones were chiefly EMRA. In second-wave clones peaking day 37, SARS-CoV-2 specificity remained unconfirmed. CD4+ bias marked clones expanding day 15 to 37, unlike balanced contracting clones.

Employing constant-segment primers, 5'RACE generated TCR alpha and TCR beta cDNA libraries bearing sample barcodes and UMIs. TCRdb recomputed calls from the 5' RACE reads with MiXCR, one row per CDR3 protein. The sample yields about 250,000 distinct CDR3 sequences, approximately 15% seen once. Germline V lookup: CDR1 SGHRS, CDR2 YFSETQ. The V end was cut by 6 bases, the J end by 0 bases, with 12 bases between. CDR3 length equals 14 residues. Of note for this clonotype: As yet, its antigen is unknown.

The source of this sequence is an adult woman who had mild COVID-19 (a few samples of this study predate the infection). Cell type and time point are not known. The chain uses TRBV5-1 and TRBJ1-1; D perhaps matches TRBD1 (6 bases). The sample was PBMCs or a T cell subset sorted from them (not recorded which). In nucleotides, the CDR3 is TGCGCCAGCAAGATAGCAGGGGTGAACACTGAAGCTTTCTTT. Translating it yields CASKIAGVNTEAFF. Full variable domain (remainder filled in from reference TRBV5-1 and TRBJ1-1): KAGVTQTPRYLIKTRGQQVTLSCSPISGHRSVSWYQQTPGQGLQFLFEYFSETQRNKGNFPGRFSGRQFSNSRSEMNVSTLELGDSALYLCASKIAGVNTEAFFGQGTRLTVV.